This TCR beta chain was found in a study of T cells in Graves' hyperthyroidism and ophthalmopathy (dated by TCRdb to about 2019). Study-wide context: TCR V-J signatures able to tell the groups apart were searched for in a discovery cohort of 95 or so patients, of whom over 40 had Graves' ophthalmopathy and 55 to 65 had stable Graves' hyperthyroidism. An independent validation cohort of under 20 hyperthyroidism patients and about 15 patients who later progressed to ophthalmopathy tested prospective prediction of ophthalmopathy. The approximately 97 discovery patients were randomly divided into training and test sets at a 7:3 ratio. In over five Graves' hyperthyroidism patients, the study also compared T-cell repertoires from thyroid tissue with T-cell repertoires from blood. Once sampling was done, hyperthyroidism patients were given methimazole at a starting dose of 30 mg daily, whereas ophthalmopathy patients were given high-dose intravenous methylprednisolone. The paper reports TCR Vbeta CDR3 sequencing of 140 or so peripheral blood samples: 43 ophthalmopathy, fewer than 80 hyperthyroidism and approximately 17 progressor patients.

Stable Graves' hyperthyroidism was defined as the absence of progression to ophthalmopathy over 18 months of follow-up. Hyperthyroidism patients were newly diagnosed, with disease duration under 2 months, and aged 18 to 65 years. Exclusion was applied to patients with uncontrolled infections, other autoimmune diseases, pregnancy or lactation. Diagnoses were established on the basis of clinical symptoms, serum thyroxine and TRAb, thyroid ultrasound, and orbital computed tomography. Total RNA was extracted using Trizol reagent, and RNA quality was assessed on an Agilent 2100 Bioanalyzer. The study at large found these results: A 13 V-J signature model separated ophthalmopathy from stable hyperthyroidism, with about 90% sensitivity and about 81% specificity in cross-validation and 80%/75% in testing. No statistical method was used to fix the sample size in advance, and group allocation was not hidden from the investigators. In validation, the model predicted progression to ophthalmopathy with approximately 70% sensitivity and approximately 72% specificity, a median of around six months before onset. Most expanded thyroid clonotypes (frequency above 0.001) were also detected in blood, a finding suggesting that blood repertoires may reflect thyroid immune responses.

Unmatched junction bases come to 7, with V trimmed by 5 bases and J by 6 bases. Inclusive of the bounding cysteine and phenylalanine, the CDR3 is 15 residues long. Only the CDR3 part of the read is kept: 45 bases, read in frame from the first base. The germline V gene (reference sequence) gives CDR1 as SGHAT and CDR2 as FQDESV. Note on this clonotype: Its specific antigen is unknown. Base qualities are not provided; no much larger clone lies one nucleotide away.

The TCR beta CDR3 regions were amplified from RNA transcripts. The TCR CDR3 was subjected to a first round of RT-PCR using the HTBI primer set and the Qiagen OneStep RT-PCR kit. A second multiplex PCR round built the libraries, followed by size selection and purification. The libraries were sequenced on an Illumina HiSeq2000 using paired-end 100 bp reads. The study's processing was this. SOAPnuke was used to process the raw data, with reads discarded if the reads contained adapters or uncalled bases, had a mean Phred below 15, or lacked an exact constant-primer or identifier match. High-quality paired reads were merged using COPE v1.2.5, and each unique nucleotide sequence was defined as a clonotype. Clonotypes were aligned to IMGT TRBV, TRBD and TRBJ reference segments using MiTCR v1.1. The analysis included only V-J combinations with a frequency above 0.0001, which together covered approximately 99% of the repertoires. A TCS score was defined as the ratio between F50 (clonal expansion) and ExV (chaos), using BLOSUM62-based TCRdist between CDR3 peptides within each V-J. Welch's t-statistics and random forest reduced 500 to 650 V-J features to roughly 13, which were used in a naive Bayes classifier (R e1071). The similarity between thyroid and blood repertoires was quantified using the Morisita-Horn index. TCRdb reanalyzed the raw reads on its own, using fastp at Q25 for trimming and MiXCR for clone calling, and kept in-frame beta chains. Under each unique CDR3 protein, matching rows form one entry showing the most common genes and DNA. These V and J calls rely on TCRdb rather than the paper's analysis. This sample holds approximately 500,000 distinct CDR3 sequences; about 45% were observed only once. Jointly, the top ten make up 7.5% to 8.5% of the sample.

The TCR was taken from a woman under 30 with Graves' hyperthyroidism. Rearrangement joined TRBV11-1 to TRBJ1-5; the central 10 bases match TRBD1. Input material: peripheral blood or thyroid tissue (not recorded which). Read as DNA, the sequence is TGTGCCAGCAGCAGCTGGACAGGGGGTAGTCAGCCCCAGCATTTT. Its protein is CASSSWTGGSQPQHF. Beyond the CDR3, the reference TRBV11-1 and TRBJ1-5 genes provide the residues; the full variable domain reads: EAEVAQSPRYKITEKSQAVAFWCDPISGHATLYWYRQILGQGPELLVQFQDESVVDDSQLPKDRFSAERLKGVDSTLKIQPAELGDSAMYLCASSSWTGGSQPQHFGDGTRLSIL.